Listed below are T cell receptor beta chains from one sample, sequenced in a study of CD4 T cells in relation to SARS-CoV-2 and coronaviruses. The table came from immunoSEQ multiplex PCR; TCRdb's copy has only in-frame clones and leaves some out. The sample has under 20,000 clones, about four fifths seen once. No antigen is known for these receptors. The specimen sequenced was CD4+ T cells from PBMCs, cultured in vitro. The receptors shown here come from a human donor in good health. Each CDR3 is given without its conserved first and last residue. Fields, in order: V gene, J gene, CDR3 protein.

>TRBV7-7|TRBJ2-1
ASSLEAPPVRSEQF
>TRBV10-3|TRBJ1-1
AIKGGRGVTEAF
>TRBV9|TRBJ2-2
ASRSSGELF
>TRBV7-2|TRBJ2-5
ASSPGLAGAIWETQY
>TRBV4-2|TRBJ2-7
ASSQVGDAPYEQY
>TRBV7-8|TRBJ2-1
ASSRTSGADNEQF
>TRBV19|TRBJ1-6
ASSAATAGGNSPLH
>TRBV27|TRBJ2-1
ASSFLLIGGRIDEQF
>TRBV7-6|TRBJ1-4
ASSPQGQGANEKLF
>TRBV7-3|TRBJ2-1
ASSLNPQSGEQF
>TRBV7-2|TRBJ1-3
ASSPRPGQGHSGNTIY
>TRBV4-2|TRBJ1-2
ASSQDGSGQRGYGYT
>TRBV7-9|TRBJ2-1
ASNPSVGGGSNEQF
>TRBV6-6|TRBJ1-2
ASTPRGENYGYT
>TRBV7-2|TRBJ1-4
ASSLSREYEKLF
>TRBV4-1|TRBJ1-3
ASSQGIAHSGNTIY
>TRBV18|TRBJ1-1
ASSPVTTGSLTEAF
>TRBV7-9|TRBJ1-1
ASSRTGLEAF
>TRBV7-2|TRBJ2-5
ASSLSGLPEETQY
>TRBV4-3|TRBJ1-2
ASSRLRGYGYT